This TCR beta chain was documented in a study of PD-L1 blockade in urothelial cancer. Background on the study: Specimens of blood held a median count of roughly 130,000 T cells.

Repertoires were generated with immunoSEQ multiplex PCR, while TCRdb's copy carries only in-frame clones and drops some. The sample has 65,000 to 80,000 clones, roughly nine tenths seen once. Specified time point: pretreatment peripheral blood. Losses at the gene ends were 4 bases for V and 3 bases for J; bases not matched to a gene: 6. The germline V gene encodes CDR1 MDHEN and CDR2 SYDVKM. The CDR3 runs 14 residues. This specimen was PBMCs, taken around atezolizumab (anti-PD-L1) treatment. The sequence was collected from a man between 65 and 79 years old with urothelial cancer. The chain couples TRBV28 to TRBJ2-7; 7 bases are a match to TRBD2. CDR3 loop: CASSSGGGFYEQYF. CDR3 bases: TGTGCCAGCAGTTCCGGGGGAGGGTTCTACGAGCAGTACTTC.